The source of this T cell receptor beta chain is a study of CD8 T cells in ankylosing spondylitis. Whole-study findings and limits: A TCR beta motif of under 10 highly homologous variants seemed to mark ankylosing spondylitis blood. Disease-associated clonotypes exhibited CD8+ identity and were relatively infrequent in peripheral blood. Before this, some motif variants had been reported in reactive arthritis synovial fluid and blood. Researchers reportedly found disease-linked clones significantly enriched in matched ankylosing spondylitis synovial fluid.

Note on this clonotype: The antigen remains unidentified.

The trim removed 0 bases at V and 0 bases at J, leaving 4 bases unmatched. Germline CDR1 ENHRY, CDR2 SYGVKD. The CDR3 extends over 17 amino acids. It was by quantitative 5'-RACE with molecular barcodes that TCR beta libraries were made. TCRdb itself ran the 5' RACE reads through MiXCR, one entry per CDR3 protein. The data show 700,000 to 850,000 distinct CDR3 sequences, about an eighth seen once. Sequenced sample: blood, either unsorted or a sorted T cell fraction (not recorded which). The source of this sequence is a male donor with ankylosing spondylitis. This chain links TRBV10-3 with TRBJ2-5, with TRBD2 identical over 10 bases. The CDR3 nucleotides read TGTGCCATCAGTGAGTCGAGCGGGGGGGGTTACCAAGAGACCCAGTACTTC. It is translated as CAISESSGGGYQETQYF.